The present entry profiles one T cell receptor (beta chain) with its context. No antigen is known for it. V was cut by 1 base and J by 6 bases, with 16 bases left in between. CDR1 and CDR2 from the germline V gene are SGHRS and YFSETQ. The CDR3 runs to 15 residues. The template for TCR beta VDJ and CDR3 sequence profiling was genomic DNA. Each CDR3 protein is one row after TCRdb ran MiXCR on the reads. The profile shows about 210,000 distinct CDR3 sequences, 34% of them singletons. This sample is drawn from a study of CD8+CD57+ T cells in acquired aplastic anemia. Study-level findings and limits: Overlapping CD8+ CDR3 repertoires of patients and controls contained about 27 shared sequences.

Sequencing input: sorted CD4+, CD8+, or CD8+CD57+ T cells (not recorded which) from PBMCs. This chain uses TRBV5-1 with TRBJ1-1; D might be TRBD1 (6 bases). This receptor was identified in a human donor in good health, serving as a control. CDR3 loop: CASSLSSGGLAEAFF. The CDR3 bases are TGCGCCAGCAGCTTGTCGTCTGGGGGGCTCGCTGAAGCTTTCTTT.